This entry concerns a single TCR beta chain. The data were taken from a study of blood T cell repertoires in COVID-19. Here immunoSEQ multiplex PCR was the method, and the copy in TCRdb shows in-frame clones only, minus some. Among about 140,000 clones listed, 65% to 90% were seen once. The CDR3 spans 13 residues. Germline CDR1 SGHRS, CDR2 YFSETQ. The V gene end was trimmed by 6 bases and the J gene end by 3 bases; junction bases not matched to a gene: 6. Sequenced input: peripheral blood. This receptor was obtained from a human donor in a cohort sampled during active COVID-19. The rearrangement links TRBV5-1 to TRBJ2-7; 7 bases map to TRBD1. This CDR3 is CASTRQGGYEQYF. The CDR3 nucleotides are TGCGCCAGCACCCGACAGGGTGGCTACGAGCAGTACTTC.